The 32 T cell receptor beta chains below all came from one sample that was sequenced in a study of graft-versus-host responses after intestinal transplantation. Their recognized antigens are unknown. Here immunoSEQ multiplex PCR was the method, and the copy in TCRdb shows in-frame clones only, minus some. The sample lists some 88,000 clones, approximately 94% occurring once. This material consisted of unstimulated CD8+ T cells sorted from spleen or lymph node cells, taken before intestinal transplant. These TCRs come from a human donor who received an intestinal transplant.

The chain has TRBV27 and TRBJ2-2; 8 bases are a match to TRBD2. The CDR3 runs to 16 residues. The V gene end was trimmed by 3 bases and the J gene end by 1 base; junction bases not matched to a gene: 4. Germline V gene lookup returns CDR1 MNHEY and CDR2 SMNVEV (reference sequence). CDR3 region: CASSLGSGVNTGELFF. The CDR3 region has the DNA TGTGCCAGCAGTTTGGGTAGCGGGGTGAACACCGGGGAGCTGTTTTTT.

The chain employs TRBV7-9 and TRBJ1-5; D is ambiguous. Germline loops: CDR1 SEHNR, CDR2 FQNEAQ (reference sequence). V lost 2 bases, J lost 1 base, and 6 bases lay in between. The CDR3 extends over 14 amino acids. The CDR3 loop is CASSLPGSNQPQHF. The CDR3 DNA is TGTGCCAGCAGCTTACCCGGGAGCAATCAGCCCCAGCATTTT.

The chain links TRBV11-2 to TRBJ2-3; D perhaps matches TRBD1 (6 bases). V lost 5 bases and J lost 2, with 20 bases in between. The germline V gene has CDR1 SGHAT and CDR2 FQNNGV. The CDR3 has 17 amino acids. The CDR3 sequence is CASSSPPQGLNTDTQYF. The CDR3 coding sequence is TGTGCCAGCAGCAGCCCCCCCCAGGGGCTGAACACAGATACGCAGTATTTT.

The count of this clone is one. The V call is TRBV30, the J call TRBJ2-1, with D possibly being TRBD1 (5 bases). The CDR3 covers 14 residues. V was trimmed by 6 bases and J by 1 base, leaving 13 bases between them. The germline CDR1 and CDR2 sequences are GTSNPN and SVGIG (reference sequence). In nucleotides, the CDR3 is TGTGCCTGCAGTCTAACAGGTTCCTACAATGAGCAGTTCTTC. Its translation is CACSLTGSYNEQFF.

This clone is a singleton in its sample. V gene TRBV11-2 combines with J gene TRBJ1-4; D ambiguous. The length of the CDR3 is 14 residues. V was shortened by 4 bases and J by 5 bases, with 11 bases between the two germline ends. The germline gives CDR1 SGHAT, CDR2 FQNNGV. The CDR3 bases are TGTGCCAGCAGCTCGTGGTCCAGAAATGAAAAACTGTTTTTT. Encoded protein: CASSSWSRNEKLFF.

Only one count was recorded for this clone. This CDR3 is CASSLGVQGGADTQYF. For the CDR3, the DNA is TGTGCCAGCAGCTTGGGGGTACAGGGAGGGGCAGATACGCAGTATTTT. The V gene is TRBV5-8, the J gene TRBJ2-3; TRBD2 might be the D (7 bases). CDR3 length equals 16 residues. The V gene's germline CDR1 is SGHTS and CDR2 YDEGEE. Trimming cost V 0 bases and J 4 bases, with 15 bases left between them.

This chain connects TRBV27 to TRBJ2-1, with D uncertain. The germline CDR1 and CDR2 sequences are MNHEY and SMNVEV (reference sequence). CDR3 length: 15 amino acids. The germline V and J ends were trimmed by 1 base and 5 bases, with 12 bases remaining between them. CDR3: CASSLLPSPDNEQFF. Here the CDR3 DNA reads TGTGCCAGCAGTTTATTGCCTAGTCCAGACAATGAGCAGTTCTTC.

This chain links TRBV19 with TRBJ2-7; 9 bases map to TRBD2. The CDR3 is 16 amino acids. The V gene end was trimmed by 5 bases and the J gene end by 2 bases; junction bases not matched to a gene: 10. The germline V gene has CDR1 LNHDA and CDR2 SQIVND (reference sequence). CDR3 sequence reads: CASSVSKRGETYEQYF. The CDR3 nucleotides read TGTGCCAGTAGTGTAAGCAAGCGGGGGGAAACCTACGAGCAGTACTTC.

The chain carries TRBV27 and TRBJ1-6; D unresolved. Germline-derived CDR1 and CDR2 are MNHEY and SMNVEV (reference sequence). The CDR3 is 13 amino acids. Trimming took off 6 bases at V and 8 bases at J, with 11 bases between the two ends. DNA of the CDR3: TGTGCCAGCAGGGGAGGGTCGCATTCACCCCTCCACTTT. Amino acid sequence: CASRGGSHSPLHF.

This chain links TRBV19 with TRBJ2-6; 8 nucleotides line up with TRBD1. The CDR3 loop spans 17 amino acids. V trimming: 7 bases; J trimming: 2 bases; junction bases outside the gene matches: 10. Germline loops: CDR1 LNHDA, CDR2 SQIVND (reference sequence). The CDR3 nucleotides are TGTGCCAGTACCGTGGACAGGGCCCAGACTGGGGCCAACGTCCTGACTTTC. This sequence encodes CASTVDRAQTGANVLTF.

This sequence joins TRBV11-2 and TRBJ2-5; unclear D gene. This CDR3 has 11 residues. The V end lost 4 bases, the J end lost 7 bases, and 7 bases lay between the germline ends. Germline assignment: CDR1 SGHAT and CDR2 FQNNGV. The CDR3 reads CASSYPGTQYF. For the CDR3, the DNA is TGTGCCAGCAGCTACCCCGGGACCCAGTACTTC.

The chain uses TRBV7-9 and TRBJ1-2; the D gene is possibly TRBD1 (6 bases). Between the trimmed V and J ends, which lost 4 bases and 2 bases, there was a span of 14 bases. The CDR3 contains 15 residues. Germline V gene lookup returns CDR1 SEHNR and CDR2 FQNEAQ (reference sequence). The chain's CDR3 is CASSSPGQENYGYTF. As DNA, the CDR3 is TGTGCCAGCAGCTCTCCGGGACAAGAAAACTATGGCTACACCTTC.

The chain carries TRBV27 and TRBJ1-1, with D possibly TRBD1 on 5 matching bases. Germline values: CDR1 MNHEY, CDR2 SMNVEV (reference sequence). Between the trimmed V and J ends, which lost 2 bases and 4 bases, there was a span of 8 bases. The CDR3 consists of 13 residues. The CDR3 loop is CASSLKGVTEAFF. The CDR3 nucleotides are TGTGCCAGCAGTTTAAAAGGGGTCACTGAAGCTTTCTTT.

This rearrangement joins TRBV9 to TRBJ1-1; a weak D match, TRBD1 (5 bases). The ends were cut back, 4 bases at V and 4 bases at J, with 14 bases in the middle. The CDR3 sequence is 14 residues long. Germline V CDR1 and CDR2: SGDLS, YYNGEE. The CDR3 loop reads CASSPTGGGTEAFF. The CDR3 bases are TGTGCCAGCAGCCCGACCGGGGGGGGCACTGAAGCTTTCTTT.

The chain recombines TRBV7-2 with TRBJ1-1, with 8 bases aligning to TRBD1. Germline V CDR1 and CDR2: SGHTA, FQGNSA. The V and J ends lost 3 bases and 2 bases, in that order; junction bases with no gene match: 5. This CDR3 spans 15 amino acids. CDR3 nucleotide sequence: TGTGCCAGCAGCTTCCTGGACAGGGAAAACACTGAAGCTTTCTTT. Its translation: CASSFLDRENTEAFF.

CDR3 residues: CASSYRDRGYNEQFF. The CDR3 coding sequence is TGTGCCAGTAGTTACCGGGACAGAGGCTACAATGAGCAGTTCTTC. The rearrangement uses TRBV19 and TRBJ2-1; 7 bases fit TRBD1. Germline V lookup: CDR1 LNHDA, CDR2 SQIVND (reference sequence). The CDR3 totals 15 residues. Losses at the gene ends were 5 bases for V and 3 bases for J; bases not matched to a gene: 7.

The rearrangement uses TRBV19 and TRBJ2-7; TRBD1 agrees at 10 bases. The CDR3 totals 14 residues. The V segment lost 3 bases and the J segment 3 bases; nucleotides outside the gene matches: 2. Germline-derived CDR1 and CDR2 are LNHDA and SQIVND (reference sequence). CDR3 amino acids: CASSIGTGDYEQYF. In DNA form, the CDR3 reads TGTGCCAGTAGTATTGGGACAGGGGACTACGAGCAGTACTTC.

The sample holds a few counts of this clone. This chain links TRBV19 with TRBJ1-1; TRBD1 is a possible D gene (6 bases). V shed 3 bases and J shed 7 bases, with 12 bases lying between them. The CDR3 is 13 amino acids. The V gene's germline CDR1 is LNHDA and CDR2 SQIVND (reference sequence). CDR3 region: CASSIIQGIEAFF. DNA of the CDR3: TGTGCCAGTAGTATCATTCAGGGGATTGAAGCTTTCTTT.

This sequence joins TRBV5-1 and TRBJ2-7, with 11 bases that match TRBD2. CDR1 is SGHRS and CDR2 is YFSETQ in the germline V gene. CDR3 size: 13 residues. The V gene end was trimmed by 7 bases and the J gene end by 2 bases; junction bases not matched to a gene: 2. The CDR3 region is CASGTSGTYEQYF. Here the CDR3 DNA reads TGCGCCAGCGGGACTAGCGGAACCTACGAGCAGTACTTC.

The chain is built from TRBV7-9 and TRBJ2-2; no clear D gene. The V end lost 5 bases, the J end lost 3 bases, and 4 bases lay between the germline ends. The CDR3 covers 12 residues. From germline, CDR1 is SEHNR and CDR2 FQNEAQ (reference sequence). CDR3 region: CASSPDTGELFF. DNA of the CDR3: TGTGCCAGCAGCCCGGACACCGGGGAGCTGTTTTTT.

The rearrangement joins TRBV7-2 to TRBJ2-3, with D maybe TRBD1 (5 bases). Germline assignment: CDR1 SGHTA and CDR2 FQGNSA. V was trimmed by 5 bases and J by 6 bases, leaving 15 bases between them. This CDR3 contains 14 residues. This chain's CDR3 is CASSLGTQGDTQYF. The CDR3 nucleotides are TGTGCCAGCAGCCTCGGAACCCAGGGTGATACGCAGTATTTT. Full variable domain (remainder filled in from reference TRBV7-2 and TRBJ2-3): GAGVSQSPSNKVTEKGKDVELRCDPISGHTALYWYRQSLGQGLEFLIYFQGNSAPDKSGLPSDRFSAERTGGSVSTLTIQRTQQEDSAVYLCASSLGTQGDTQYFGPGTRLTVL.

The chain combines TRBV9 with TRBJ1-2; 9 bases match TRBD1. The germline V gene encodes CDR1 SGDLS and CDR2 YYNGEE. This CDR3 has 15 amino acids. Losses at the gene ends were 1 base for V and 6 bases for J; bases not matched to a gene: 7. CDR3 residues: CASSVTGTGTDGYTF. The CDR3 nucleotides read TGTGCCAGCAGCGTAACTGGGACAGGGACGGATGGCTACACCTTC.

J is TRBJ2-1 and V is TRBV4-3, with TRBD2 identical over 7 bases. J gave up 6 bases and V 3 bases, and 5 bases lay outside the gene matches. The CDR3 contains 14 residues. CDR1 and CDR2 (germline): LGHNA, YSLEER. The CDR3 DNA reads TGCGCCAGCAGCCACATAGCGGGTGGCAATGAGCAGTTCTTC. Its protein is CASSHIAGGNEQFF.

This chain connects TRBV27 to TRBJ2-5, with no clear D. Germline V gives CDR1 MNHEY, CDR2 SMNVEV (reference sequence). The CDR3 totals 15 residues. V lost 5 bases and J 6 bases, leaving 19 bases between the germline ends. The CDR3 is CASSLDFEVSQTQYF. CDR3 nucleotide sequence: TGTGCCAGCAGTCTAGACTTTGAAGTCAGCCAGACCCAGTACTTC.

The chain is built from TRBV6-6 and TRBJ1-1; 8 nucleotides agree with TRBD1. The CDR3 covers 14 residues. Germline V CDR1 and CDR2: MNHNY, SVGAGI (reference sequence). The V segment lost 6 bases and the J segment 8 bases; nucleotides outside the gene matches: 11. The CDR3 here is CASRHRGEEKEAFF. The DNA for the CDR3 is TGTGCCAGCAGGCACAGGGGGGAAGAAAAAGAAGCTTTCTTT.

V is TRBV7-9 and J is TRBJ2-7, with TRBD1 matching 8 bases. J lost 2 bases, V lost 5 bases, and 11 bases had no gene match. CDR3 length equals 16 residues. Germline V gene sequence: CDR1 SEHNR, CDR2 FQNEAQ (reference sequence). The CDR3 reads CASSPMSGTGPYEQYF. CDR3 bases: TGTGCCAGCAGCCCAATGTCCGGGACAGGACCCTACGAGCAGTACTTC.

Concerning this clone itself: The same CDR3 also results from other DNA sequences found in this sample. V and J are TRBV30 and TRBJ1-2; D might be TRBD1 (6 bases). The CDR3 is 13 amino acids. Germline assignment: CDR1 GTSNPN and CDR2 SVGIG (reference sequence). The germline V and J ends were trimmed by 0 bases and 5 bases, with 10 bases remaining between them. CDR3 sequence (DNA): TGTGCCTGGAGTGTAGGGGGGGGGTATGGCTACACCTTC. Protein sequence: CAWSVGGGYGYTF.

This clone occurred once. V is TRBV30 and J is TRBJ1-1; 8 nucleotides agree with TRBD1. The ends lost 5 bases at V and 5 bases at J; junction bases unmatched: 4. The CDR3 consists of 12 residues. The V gene's germline CDR1 is GTSNPN and CDR2 SVGIG (reference sequence). CDR3 residues: CAWGQGGTEAFF. The CDR3 bases are TGTGCCTGGGGACAGGGTGGGACTGAAGCTTTCTTT.

This chain uses TRBV7-9 with TRBJ2-3; 11 bases are a match to TRBD2. The CDR3 loop spans 16 amino acids. The V gene end was trimmed by 1 base and the J gene end by 3 bases; junction bases not matched to a gene: 3. Germline V gene data show CDR1 as SEHNR and CDR2 as FQNEAQ (reference sequence). The CDR3 loop is CASSLGASGGTDTQYF. CDR3 nucleotides: TGTGCCAGCAGCTTAGGGGCTAGCGGGGGGACAGATACGCAGTATTTT.

In this sample, this clone turned up once. V is TRBV7-6 and J is TRBJ2-5, with 9 bases fitting TRBD2. The CDR3 runs 17 residues. The V segment lost 4 bases and the J segment 2 bases; nucleotides outside the gene matches: 11. CDR1 SGHVS and CDR2 FNYEAQ come from the germline V gene. The CDR3 nucleotides are TGTGCCAGCAGCTCCCTCCCCAGCGGGGGGTATCAAGAGACCCAGTACTTC. Translation gives CASSSLPSGGYQETQYF.

The chain links TRBV9 to TRBJ2-2, with TRBD1 matching 7 bases. This CDR3 spans 15 amino acids. J gave up 0 bases and V 4 bases, and 3 bases lay outside the gene matches. Germline V gene data show CDR1 as SGDLS and CDR2 as YYNGEE. The CDR3 sequence: CASSSGTANTGELFF. Here the CDR3 DNA reads TGTGCCAGCAGCTCCGGGACAGCGAACACCGGGGAGCTGTTTTTT.

V and J are TRBV2 and TRBJ1-5; the match to TRBD1 covers 8 bases. Germline V CDR1 and CDR2: SNHLY, FYNNEI. The CDR3 has 19 residues. Trimming removed 6 bases from V and 7 bases from J; junction bases left unmatched: 23. CDR3 in amino acids: CASSPGGAGGPNIRQPQHF. The CDR3 nucleotides read TGTGCCAGCAGCCCCGGTGGGGCAGGGGGCCCCAACATAAGACAGCCCCAGCATTTT.